There are many counts of the clone carrying this T cell receptor beta chain. The data belong to a study of T cell repertoires in cytomegalovirus infection. TCRdb itself ran the reads through MiXCR, one entry per CDR3 protein. The profile shows hundreds of thousands of distinct CDR3 sequences, approximately 31% of them singletons. This sequence originates from a human donor in good health (CMV status not recorded). Some clones in this sample may be carry-over from other donors' samples. Sequenced: PBMCs.

This CDR3 reads CASSLGGLDYEQYF. CDR3 DNA sequence: TGTGCCAGCAGCTTAGGTGGGCTTGATTACGAGCAGTACTTC. The V call is TRBV7-2, the J call TRBJ2-7; D is uncertain. CDR1 is SGHTA and CDR2 is FQGNSA in the germline V gene. The length of the CDR3 is 14 residues. The V end lost 1 base, the J end lost 4 bases, and 11 bases lay between the germline ends.